This record covers a single T cell receptor (beta chain). These data belong to a study of control samples from healthy donors and cancer patients. Sequencing used immunoSEQ multiplex PCR; TCRdb keeps in-frame clones, though not all of them. The sample carries 94,000 or so clones, 84% recorded once. Trimming cost V 5 bases and J 2 bases, with 9 bases left between them. The germline V gene has CDR1 WSHSY and CDR2 SAAADI. The CDR3 totals 13 residues. The source of this sequence is a man between 65 and 80 years old with lung cancer. Sequenced input: PBMCs. This rearrangement joins TRBV10-2 to TRBJ1-2, with a tentative D call TRBD1 (6 bases). CDR3 in DNA: TGCGCCAGCAGTACAGGGTGGAACTATGGCTACACCTTC. Encoded protein: CASSTGWNYGYTF.